This T cell receptor (beta chain) emerged from a study of T cell responses to AZD1222 COVID-19 vaccine. Overall study results and limits: Just a handful of people given AZD1222 tested seropositive at baseline.

As regards this clone: The antigen is undetermined.

CDR3 length: 13 residues. The germline V and J ends were trimmed by 2 bases and 5 bases, with 9 bases remaining between them. CDR1 is SEHNR and CDR2 is FQNEAQ in the germline V gene (reference sequence). Profiling relied on immunoSEQ multiplex PCR, and the TCRdb table lists in-frame clones only, not all of them. The sample has about 78,000 clones; 87% are singletons. This clonotype was obtained from an adult in good health. Sequenced here: peripheral blood, sampled on day 0 of AZD1222 vaccination. This rearrangement joins TRBV7-9 to TRBJ1-2; D perhaps matches TRBD1 (5 bases). This CDR3 reads CASSLRAGYGYTF. In DNA form, the CDR3 reads TGTGCCAGCAGCTTAAGGGCAGGGTATGGCTACACCTTC.